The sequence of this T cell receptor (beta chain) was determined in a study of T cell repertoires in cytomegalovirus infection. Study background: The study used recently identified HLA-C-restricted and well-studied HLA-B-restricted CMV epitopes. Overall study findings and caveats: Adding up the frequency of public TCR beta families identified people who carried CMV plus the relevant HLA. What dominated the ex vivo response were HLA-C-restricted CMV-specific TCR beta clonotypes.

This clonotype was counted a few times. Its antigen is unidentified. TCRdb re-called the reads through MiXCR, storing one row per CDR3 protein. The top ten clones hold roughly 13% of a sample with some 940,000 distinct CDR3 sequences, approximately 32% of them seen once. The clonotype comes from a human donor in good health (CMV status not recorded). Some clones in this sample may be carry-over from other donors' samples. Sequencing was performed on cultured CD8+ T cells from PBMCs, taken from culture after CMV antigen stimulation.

CDR3 nucleotides: TGCGCCAGCAGTGTCGGGCACTCCTACGAGCAGTACTTC. Translating it yields CASSVGHSYEQYF. V is TRBV10-1 and J is TRBJ2-7; D unresolved. This CDR3 comprises 13 residues. Germline V gene data show CDR1 as WNHNN and CDR2 as SYGVQD (reference sequence). Deletions cut 4 bases from V and 0 bases from J, with 7 bases between.